This TCR beta chain derives from a study of response to subunit inactivated influenza vaccine. Study-wide results and limits: Every seasonal influenza vaccination brings in few new T cells, the authors suggested.

This clonotype was counted a few times. Its antigen is currently unknown. MiXCR, applied by TCRdb to the RT-PCR reads, yields one record per CDR3 protein. This table has around 160,000 distinct CDR3 sequences, about 11% appearing once. Germline assignment: CDR1 MDHEN and CDR2 SYDVKM. Trimming took 5 bases from V and 5 from J; bases not matched to a gene: 11. The CDR3 loop spans 16 amino acids. The chain joins TRBV28 to TRBJ1-5, with 8 bases that match TRBD1. The receptor's source is a man aged 45-60 years who received an inactivated influenza vaccine. This sample comprised non-naive T cells sorted from PBMCs, obtained around seven weeks after vaccination. DNA of the CDR3: TGTGCCAGCAGTCCAAAGACAGGACAGGGATATCAGCCCCAGCATTTT. It specifies CASSPKTGQGYQPQHF.